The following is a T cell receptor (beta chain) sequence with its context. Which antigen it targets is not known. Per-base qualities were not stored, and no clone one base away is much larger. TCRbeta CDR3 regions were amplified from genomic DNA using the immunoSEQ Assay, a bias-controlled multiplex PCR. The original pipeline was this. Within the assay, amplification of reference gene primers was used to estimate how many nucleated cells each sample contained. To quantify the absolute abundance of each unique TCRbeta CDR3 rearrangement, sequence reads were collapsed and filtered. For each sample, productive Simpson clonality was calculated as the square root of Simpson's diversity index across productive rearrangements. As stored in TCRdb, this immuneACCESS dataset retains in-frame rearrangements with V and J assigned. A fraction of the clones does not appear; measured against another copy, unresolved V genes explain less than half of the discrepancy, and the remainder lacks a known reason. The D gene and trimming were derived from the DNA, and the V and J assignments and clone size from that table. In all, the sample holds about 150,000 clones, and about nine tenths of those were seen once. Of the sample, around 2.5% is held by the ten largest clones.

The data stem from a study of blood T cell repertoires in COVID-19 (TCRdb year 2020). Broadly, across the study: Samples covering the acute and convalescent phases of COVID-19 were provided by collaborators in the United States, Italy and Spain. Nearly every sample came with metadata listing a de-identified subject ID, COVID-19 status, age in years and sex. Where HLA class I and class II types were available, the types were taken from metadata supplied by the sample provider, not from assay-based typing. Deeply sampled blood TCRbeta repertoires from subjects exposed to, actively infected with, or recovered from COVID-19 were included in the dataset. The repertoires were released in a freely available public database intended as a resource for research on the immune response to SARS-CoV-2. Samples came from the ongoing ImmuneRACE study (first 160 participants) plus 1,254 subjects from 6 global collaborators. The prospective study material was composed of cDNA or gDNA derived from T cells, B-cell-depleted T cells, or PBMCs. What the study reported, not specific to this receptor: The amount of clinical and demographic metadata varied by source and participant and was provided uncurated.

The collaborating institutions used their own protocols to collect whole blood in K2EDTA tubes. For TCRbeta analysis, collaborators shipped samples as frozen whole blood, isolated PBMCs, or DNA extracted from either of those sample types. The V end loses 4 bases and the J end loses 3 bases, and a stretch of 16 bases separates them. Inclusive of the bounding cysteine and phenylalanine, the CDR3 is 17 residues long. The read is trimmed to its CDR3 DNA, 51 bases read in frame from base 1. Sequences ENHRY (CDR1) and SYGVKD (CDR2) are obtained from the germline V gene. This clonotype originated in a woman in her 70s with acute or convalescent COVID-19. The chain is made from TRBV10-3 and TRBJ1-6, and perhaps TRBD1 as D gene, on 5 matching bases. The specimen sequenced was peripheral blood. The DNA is TGTGCCATCAGTGCAGGGCCAGAGCTCAACTATAATTCACCCCTCCACTTT. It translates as CAISAGPELNYNSPLHF.